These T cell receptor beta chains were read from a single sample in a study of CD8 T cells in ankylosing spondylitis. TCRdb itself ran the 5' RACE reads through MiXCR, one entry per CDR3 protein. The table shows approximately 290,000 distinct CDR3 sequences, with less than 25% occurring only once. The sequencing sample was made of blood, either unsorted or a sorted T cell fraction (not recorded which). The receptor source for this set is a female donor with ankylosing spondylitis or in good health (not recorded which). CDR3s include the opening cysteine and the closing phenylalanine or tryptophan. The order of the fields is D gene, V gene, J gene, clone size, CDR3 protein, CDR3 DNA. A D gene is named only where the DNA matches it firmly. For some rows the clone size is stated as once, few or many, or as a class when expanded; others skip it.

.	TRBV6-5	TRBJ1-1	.	CASSYSGPENTEAFF	TGTGCCAGCAGTTACTCTGGGCCTGAGAACACTGAAGCTTTCTTT
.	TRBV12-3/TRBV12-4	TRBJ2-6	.	CASRGGRTPTSGANVLTF	TGTGCCAGCAGGGGCGGACGGACTCCCACCTCTGGGGCCAACGTCCTGACTTTC
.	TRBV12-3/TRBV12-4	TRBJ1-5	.	CASTLRRDQPQHF	TGTGCCAGCACCCTCCGGAGGGATCAGCCCCAGCATTTT
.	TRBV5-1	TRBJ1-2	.	CASSSKTGDEVYTF	TGCGCCAGCAGCTCCAAGACAGGAGATGAAGTCTACACCTTC
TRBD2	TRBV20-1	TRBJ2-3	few	CSAIAGGTDTQYF	TGCAGTGCCATAGCGGGAGGCACAGATACGCAGTATTTT
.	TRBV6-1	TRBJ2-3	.	CASSPWGLDTQYF	TGTGCCAGCAGTCCGTGGGGGTTAGATACGCAGTATTTT
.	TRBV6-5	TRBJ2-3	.	CASSYQLRADTQYF	TGTGCCAGCAGTTACCAACTACGAGCAGATACGCAGTATTTT
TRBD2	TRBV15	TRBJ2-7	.	CATSRGHGGSGTYEQYF	TGTGCCACCAGCAGAGGCCACGGGGGGTCTGGGACCTACGAGCAGTACTTC
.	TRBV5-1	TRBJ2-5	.	CASSLSRGGQETQYF	TGCGCCAGCAGCTTGTCGAGGGGTGGGCAAGAGACCCAGTACTTC
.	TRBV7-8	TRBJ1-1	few	CASSLRGRMNTEAFF	TGTGCCAGCAGCTTACGGGGACGTATGAACACTGAAGCTTTCTTT
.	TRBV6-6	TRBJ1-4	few	CASGPFNDLFF	TGTGCCAGCGGCCCATTTAACGATCTGTTTTTT
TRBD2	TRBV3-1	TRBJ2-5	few	CASSRPGLAAQETQYF	TGTGCCAGCAGCCGCCCGGGACTAGCGGCCCAAGAGACCCAGTACTTC
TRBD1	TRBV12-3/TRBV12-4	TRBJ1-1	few	CASSLGTGTGNTEAFF	TGTGCCAGCAGTTTGGGGACCGGGACAGGGAACACTGAAGCTTTCTTT
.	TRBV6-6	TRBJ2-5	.	CASSKSRVETQYF	TGTGCCAGCAGCAAATCTCGGGTAGAGACCCAGTACTTC
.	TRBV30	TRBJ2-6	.	CAWRNSGANVLTF	TGTGCCTGGAGGAACTCTGGGGCCAACGTCCTGACTTTC